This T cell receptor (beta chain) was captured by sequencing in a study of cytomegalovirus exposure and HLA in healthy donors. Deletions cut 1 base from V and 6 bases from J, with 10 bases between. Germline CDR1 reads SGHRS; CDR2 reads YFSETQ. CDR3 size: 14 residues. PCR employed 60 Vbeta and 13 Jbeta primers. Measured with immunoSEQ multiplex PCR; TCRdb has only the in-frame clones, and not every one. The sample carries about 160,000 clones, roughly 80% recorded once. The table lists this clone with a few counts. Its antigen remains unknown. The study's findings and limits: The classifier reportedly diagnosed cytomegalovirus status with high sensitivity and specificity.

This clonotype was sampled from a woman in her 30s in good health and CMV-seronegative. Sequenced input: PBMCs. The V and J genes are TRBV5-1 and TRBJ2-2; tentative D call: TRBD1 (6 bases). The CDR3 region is CASSLTGYPGELFF. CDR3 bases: TGCGCCAGCAGCTTGACAGGGTATCCCGGGGAGCTGTTTTTT.